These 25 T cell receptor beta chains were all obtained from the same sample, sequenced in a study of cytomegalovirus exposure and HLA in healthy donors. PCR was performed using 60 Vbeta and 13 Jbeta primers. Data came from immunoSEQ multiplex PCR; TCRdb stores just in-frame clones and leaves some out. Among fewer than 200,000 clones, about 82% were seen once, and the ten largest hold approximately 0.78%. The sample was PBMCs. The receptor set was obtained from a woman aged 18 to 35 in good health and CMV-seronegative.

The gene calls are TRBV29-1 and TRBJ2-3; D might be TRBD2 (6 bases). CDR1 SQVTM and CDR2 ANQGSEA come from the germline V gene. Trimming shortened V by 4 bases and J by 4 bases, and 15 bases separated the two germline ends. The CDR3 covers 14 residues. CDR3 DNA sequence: TGCAGCGTTGCTGCCCTAGCGATAGCAGATACGCAGTATTTT. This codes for CSVAALAIADTQYF.

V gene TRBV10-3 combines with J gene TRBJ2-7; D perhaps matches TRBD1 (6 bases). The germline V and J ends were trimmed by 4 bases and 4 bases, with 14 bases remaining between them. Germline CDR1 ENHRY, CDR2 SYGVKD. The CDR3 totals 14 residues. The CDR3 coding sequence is TGTGCCATCAGTGCCCCCGGACAGATTTACGAGCAGTACTTC. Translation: CAISAPGQIYEQYF.

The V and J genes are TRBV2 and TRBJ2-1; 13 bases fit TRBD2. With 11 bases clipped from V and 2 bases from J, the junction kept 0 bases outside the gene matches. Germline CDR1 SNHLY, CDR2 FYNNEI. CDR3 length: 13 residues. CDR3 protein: CAGTSGAYNEQFF. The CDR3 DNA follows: TGTGCCGGGACTAGCGGGGCCTACAATGAGCAGTTCTTC.

The CDR3 spells CSVVGRYSTDTQYF. CDR3 in DNA: TGCAGCGTTGTGGGGCGGTATAGCACAGATACGCAGTATTTT. The chain is built from TRBV29-1 and TRBJ2-3; D is perhaps TRBD1 (5 bases). The CDR3 is 14 residues long. The V gene lost 4 bases and the J gene lost 0 bases, with 11 bases spanning the gap. Germline assignment: CDR1 SQVTM and CDR2 ANQGSEA.

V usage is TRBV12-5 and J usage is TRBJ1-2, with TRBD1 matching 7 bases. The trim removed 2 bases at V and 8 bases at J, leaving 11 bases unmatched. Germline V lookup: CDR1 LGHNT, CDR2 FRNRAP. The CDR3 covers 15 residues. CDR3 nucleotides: TGTGCTAGTGGTTTGTCCTACAGGGGACTTAAGGGCTACACCTTC. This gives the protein CASGLSYRGLKGYTF.

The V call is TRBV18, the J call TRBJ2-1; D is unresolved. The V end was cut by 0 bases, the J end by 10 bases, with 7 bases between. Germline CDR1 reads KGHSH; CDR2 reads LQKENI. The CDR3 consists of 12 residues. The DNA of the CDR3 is TGTGCCAGCTCACCACCCACGAGAGAGCAGTTCTTC. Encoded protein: CASSPPTREQFF.

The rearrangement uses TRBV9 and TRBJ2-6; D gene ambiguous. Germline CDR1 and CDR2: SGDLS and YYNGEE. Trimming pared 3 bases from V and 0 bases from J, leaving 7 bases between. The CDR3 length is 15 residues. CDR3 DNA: TGTGCCAGCAGCGACTTCGGCTCTGGGGCCAACGTCCTGACTTTC. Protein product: CASSDFGSGANVLTF.

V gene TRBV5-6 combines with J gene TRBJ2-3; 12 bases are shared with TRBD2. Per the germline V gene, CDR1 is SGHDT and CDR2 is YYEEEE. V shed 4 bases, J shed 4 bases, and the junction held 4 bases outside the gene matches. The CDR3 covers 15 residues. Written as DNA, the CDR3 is TGTGCCAGCAGCCTGACTAGCGGGAGTCCAGATACGCAGTATTTT. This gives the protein CASSLTSGSPDTQYF.

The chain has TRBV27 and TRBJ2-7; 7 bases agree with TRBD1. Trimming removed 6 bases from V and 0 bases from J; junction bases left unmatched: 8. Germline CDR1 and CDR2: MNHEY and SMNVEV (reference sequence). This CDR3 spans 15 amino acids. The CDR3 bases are TGTGCCAGCAGCCCAGGCGCAGGGGGCTCCTACGAGCAGTACTTC. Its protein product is CASSPGAGGSYEQYF.

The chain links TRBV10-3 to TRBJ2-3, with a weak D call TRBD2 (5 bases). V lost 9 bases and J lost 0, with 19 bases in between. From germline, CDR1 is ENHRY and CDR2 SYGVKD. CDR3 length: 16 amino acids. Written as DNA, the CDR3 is TGTGCCATGGGTACGGCGCTAGCAGATAGCACAGATACGCAGTATTTT. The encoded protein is CAMGTALADSTDTQYF.

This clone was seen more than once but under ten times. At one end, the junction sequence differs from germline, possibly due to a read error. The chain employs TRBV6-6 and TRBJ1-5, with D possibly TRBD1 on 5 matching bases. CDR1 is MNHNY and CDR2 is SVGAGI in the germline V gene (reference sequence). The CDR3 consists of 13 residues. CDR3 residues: CANSYTGVGPQHF. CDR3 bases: TGTGCCAACAGTTATACGGGGGTTGGGCCCCAGCATTTT.

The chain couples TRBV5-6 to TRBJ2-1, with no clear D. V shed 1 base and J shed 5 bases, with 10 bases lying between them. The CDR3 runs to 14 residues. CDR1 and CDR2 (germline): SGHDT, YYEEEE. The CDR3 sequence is CASSLSAKNNEQFF. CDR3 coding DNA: TGTGCCAGCAGCTTGAGCGCCAAGAACAATGAGCAGTTCTTC.

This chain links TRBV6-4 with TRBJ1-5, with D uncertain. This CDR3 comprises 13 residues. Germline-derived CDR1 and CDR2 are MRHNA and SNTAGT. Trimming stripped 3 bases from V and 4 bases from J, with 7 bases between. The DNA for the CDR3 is TGTGCCAGCAGTGAGACAACAAATCAGCCCCAGCATTTT. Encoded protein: CASSETTNQPQHF.

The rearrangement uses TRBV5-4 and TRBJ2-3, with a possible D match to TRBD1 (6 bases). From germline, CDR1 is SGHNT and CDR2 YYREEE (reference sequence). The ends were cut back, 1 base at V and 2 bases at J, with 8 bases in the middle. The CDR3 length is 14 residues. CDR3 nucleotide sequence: TGTGCCAGCAGCTTGACAGGGTACACAGATACGCAGTATTTT. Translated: CASSLTGYTDTQYF.

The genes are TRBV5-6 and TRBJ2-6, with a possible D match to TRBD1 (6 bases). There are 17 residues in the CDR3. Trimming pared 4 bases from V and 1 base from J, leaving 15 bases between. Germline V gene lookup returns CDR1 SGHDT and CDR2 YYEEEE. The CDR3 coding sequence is TGTGCCAGCAGCCCCGGGACAATTCAGTCTGGGGCCAACGTCCTGACTTTC. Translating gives CASSPGTIQSGANVLTF. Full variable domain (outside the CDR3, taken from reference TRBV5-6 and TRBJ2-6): DAGVTQSPTHLIKTRGQQVTLRCSPKSGHDTVSWYQQALGQGPQFIFQYYEEEERQRGNFPDRFSGHQFPNYSSELNVNALLLGDSALYLCASSPGTIQSGANVLTFGAGSRLTVL.

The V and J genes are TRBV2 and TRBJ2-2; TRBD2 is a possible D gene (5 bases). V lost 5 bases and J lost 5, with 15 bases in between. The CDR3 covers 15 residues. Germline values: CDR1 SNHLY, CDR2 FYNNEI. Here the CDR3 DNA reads TGTGCCAGCAGTCGGGCGGGCAGCAGAACCGGGGAGCTGTTTTTT. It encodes CASSRAGSRTGELFF.

The DNA of the CDR3 is TGTGCCACCAGGGGGCGGGGGCGGGGAAATGAGCAGTTCTTC. This sequence encodes CATRGRGRGNEQFF. This chain links TRBV15 with TRBJ2-1; D is perhaps TRBD2 (7 bases). Trimming left V 6 bases short and J 7 bases short, with 16 bases between. Germline V gene data show CDR1 as LNHNV and CDR2 as YYDKDF (reference sequence). This CDR3 is 14 amino acids long.

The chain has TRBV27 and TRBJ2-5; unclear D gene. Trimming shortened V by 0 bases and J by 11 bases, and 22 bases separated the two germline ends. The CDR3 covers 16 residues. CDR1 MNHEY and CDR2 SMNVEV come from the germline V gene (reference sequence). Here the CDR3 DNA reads TGTGCCAGCAGTTTATCAGGCGTACTTACTCCTACGGAGCAGTACTTC. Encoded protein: CASSLSGVLTPTEQYF.

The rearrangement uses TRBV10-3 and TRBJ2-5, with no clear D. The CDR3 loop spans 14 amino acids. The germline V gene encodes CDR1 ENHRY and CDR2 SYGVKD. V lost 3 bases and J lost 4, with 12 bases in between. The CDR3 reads CAISDLAYRETQYF. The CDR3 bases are TGTGCCATCAGTGATCTGGCATATCGAGAGACCCAGTACTTC.

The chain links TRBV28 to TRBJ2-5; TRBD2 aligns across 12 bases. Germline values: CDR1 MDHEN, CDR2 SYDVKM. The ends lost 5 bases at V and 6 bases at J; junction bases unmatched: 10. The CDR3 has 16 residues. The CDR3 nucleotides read TGTGCCAGCAGTCCGCTAGCGGGAGGGCCCGGAAAGACCCAGTACTTC. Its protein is CASSPLAGGPGKTQYF.

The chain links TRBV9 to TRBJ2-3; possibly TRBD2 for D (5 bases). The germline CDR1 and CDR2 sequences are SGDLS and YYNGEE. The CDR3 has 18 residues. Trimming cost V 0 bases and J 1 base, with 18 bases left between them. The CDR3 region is CASSVATGKRSRTDTQYF. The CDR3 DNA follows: TGTGCCAGCAGCGTAGCTACCGGGAAGCGGAGCCGCACAGATACGCAGTATTTT. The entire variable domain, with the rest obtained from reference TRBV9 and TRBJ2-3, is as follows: DSGVTQTPKHLITATGQRVTLRCSPRSGDLSVYWYQQSLDQGLQFLIQYYNGEERAKGNILERFSAQQFPDLHSELNLSSLELGDSALYFCASSVATGKRSRTDTQYFGPGTRLTVL.

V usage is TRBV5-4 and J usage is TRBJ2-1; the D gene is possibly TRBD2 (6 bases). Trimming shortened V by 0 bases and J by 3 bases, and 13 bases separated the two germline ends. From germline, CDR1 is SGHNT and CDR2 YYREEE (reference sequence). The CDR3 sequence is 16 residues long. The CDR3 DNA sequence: TGTGCCAGCAGCTTGGGCGCGCGGGAAGTCTACAATGAGCAGTTCTTC. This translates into CASSLGAREVYNEQFF.

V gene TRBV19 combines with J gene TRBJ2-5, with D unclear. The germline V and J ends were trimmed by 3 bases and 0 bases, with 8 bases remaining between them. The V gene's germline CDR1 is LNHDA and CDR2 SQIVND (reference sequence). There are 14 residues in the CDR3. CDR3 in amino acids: CASSILLYQETQYF. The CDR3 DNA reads TGTGCCAGTAGTATCCTCTTATACCAAGAGACCCAGTACTTC. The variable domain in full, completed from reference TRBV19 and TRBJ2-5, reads DGGITQSPKYLFRKEGQNVTLSCEQNLNHDAMYWYRQDPGQGLRLIYYSQIVNDFQKGDIAEGYSVSREKKESFPLTVTSAQKNPTAFYLCASSILLYQETQYFGPGTRLLVL.

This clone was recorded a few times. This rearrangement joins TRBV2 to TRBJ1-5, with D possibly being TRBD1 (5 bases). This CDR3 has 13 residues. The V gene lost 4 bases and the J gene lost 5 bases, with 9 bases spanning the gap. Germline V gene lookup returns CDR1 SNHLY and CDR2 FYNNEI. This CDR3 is CASSGGEYQPQHF. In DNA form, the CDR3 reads TGTGCCAGCAGTGGGGGGGAATATCAGCCCCAGCATTTT. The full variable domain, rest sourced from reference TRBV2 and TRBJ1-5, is EPEVTQTPSHQVTQMGQEVILRCVPISNHLYFYWYRQILGQKVEFLVSFYNNEISEKSEIFDDQFSVERPDGSNFTLKIRSTKLEDSAMYFCASSGGEYQPQHFGDGTRLSIL.

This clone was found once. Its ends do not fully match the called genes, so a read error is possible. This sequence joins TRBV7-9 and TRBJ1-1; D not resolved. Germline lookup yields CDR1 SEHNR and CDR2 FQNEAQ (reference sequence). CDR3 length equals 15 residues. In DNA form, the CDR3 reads TGTTCCAGCAGCTATGCCACGAACATGAACACTGAAGCTTTCTTT. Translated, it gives CSSSYATNMNTEAFF.